This TCR beta chain was found in a study of blood T cell repertoires in COVID-19. Study context: Acute and convalescent COVID-19 samples came from the United States, Italy and Spain. T cells, B-cell-depleted T cells, or PBMCs supplied cDNA or gDNA.

Looked up from germline, CDR1 is MNHEY and CDR2 is SVGAGI. The CDR3 is 14 residues long. The germline V and J ends were trimmed by 7 bases and 0 bases, with 13 bases remaining between them. Per the original data handling: How many nucleated cells were present was estimated from reference gene primer amplification. Some clones are missing from TCRdb's copy, which holds only in-frame ones; the method was immunoSEQ multiplex PCR. V, J and clone size are those of that table, while D and trimming were read from the DNA. Altogether 180,000 or so clones are present, approximately 79% being singletons, with the ten largest covering roughly 13%.

Sequenced sample: peripheral blood. The receptor comes from a middle-aged man who had recovered from COVID-19. The chain links TRBV6-5 to TRBJ2-7, with D possibly matching TRBD1 (5 bases). CDR3 loop: CASTGHPSSYEQYF. The DNA for the CDR3 is TGTGCCAGCACTGGACACCCGAGCTCCTACGAGCAGTACTTC.